This T cell receptor beta chain appears in the sequencing data of a study of PD-1 blockade in classical Hodgkin lymphoma. The overall study: Administration of nivolumab to patients was at 3 mg/kg intravenously every 2 weeks.

General study points: Why repertoires differed is undefined; disease activity or prior therapy possibly contributed.

Using immunoSEQ multiplex PCR, the repertoire was profiled, and TCRdb retains in-frame clones only, with some absent. This table has approximately 60,000 clones, about 88% appearing once. All trial patients relapsed after autologous stem cell transplantation. Progressive disease, partial response or complete response was each patient's best response. Concerning this clone itself: What it recognizes is unknown.

The CDR3 totals 18 residues. V and J are TRBV21-1 and TRBJ2-7. TRBV21-1 is termed a pseudogene. This specimen was peripheral blood mononuclear cells (PBMCs), taken at baseline. This receptor was taken from a human donor with classical Hodgkin lymphoma. The CDR3 sequence is CASSKTGRINPNSYEQYF. The CDR3 region has the DNA TGTGCCAGCAGCAAAACGGGCAGGATTAATCCTAACTCCTACGAGCAGTACTTC.